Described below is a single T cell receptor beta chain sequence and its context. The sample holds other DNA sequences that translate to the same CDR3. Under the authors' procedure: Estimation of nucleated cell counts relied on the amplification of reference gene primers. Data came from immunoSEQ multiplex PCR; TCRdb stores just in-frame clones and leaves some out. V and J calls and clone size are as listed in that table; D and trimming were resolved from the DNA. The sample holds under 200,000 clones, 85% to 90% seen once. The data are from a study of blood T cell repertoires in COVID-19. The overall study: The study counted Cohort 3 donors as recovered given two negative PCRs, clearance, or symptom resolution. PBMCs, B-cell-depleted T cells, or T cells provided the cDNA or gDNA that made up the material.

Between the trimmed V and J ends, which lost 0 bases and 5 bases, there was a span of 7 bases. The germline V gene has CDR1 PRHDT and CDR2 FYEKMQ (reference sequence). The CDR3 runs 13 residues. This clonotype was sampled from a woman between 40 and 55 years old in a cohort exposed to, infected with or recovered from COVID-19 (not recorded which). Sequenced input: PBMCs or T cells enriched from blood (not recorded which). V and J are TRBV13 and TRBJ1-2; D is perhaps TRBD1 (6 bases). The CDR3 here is CASSLGQGYGYTF. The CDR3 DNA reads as TGTGCCAGCAGCTTAGGACAGGGTTATGGCTACACCTTC.